This T cell receptor beta chain is drawn from a study of blood T cell repertoires in COVID-19. Repertoires were generated with immunoSEQ multiplex PCR, while TCRdb's copy carries only in-frame clones and drops some. The sample holds 400,000 or so clones, about 90% seen once. V shed 5 bases and J shed 16 bases, with 18 bases lying between them. This CDR3 comprises 11 residues. The V gene's germline CDR1 is SQVTM and CDR2 ANQGSEA. The specimen was PBMCs or T cells enriched from blood (not recorded which). This clonotype was sampled from a man aged 18 to 30 who had recovered from COVID-19. The chain has TRBV29-1 and TRBJ2-1; D might be TRBD2 (8 bases). The DNA for the CDR3 is TGCAGCGTTCACGGGAGGGGGCTCAGCTTCTTC. Protein sequence: CSVHGRGLSFF.